This passage covers 32 T cell receptor beta chains from one sample sequenced in a study of tissue T cells after allogeneic stem cell transplantation. Profiled with immunoSEQ multiplex PCR; TCRdb holds only in-frame clones, not every one. The sample includes roughly 2,000 clones, 40% to 60% seen only once; the top ten take roughly 29%. The time point here: mouse harvest day 14 after allogeneic transplant. The graft held 10^6 splenic CD5+ T cells and 10^7 T-cell-depleted bone marrow cells. The source material was blood. These receptors were obtained from a female BALB/c mouse given C57BL/6 T cells with graft-versus-host disease after an allogeneic hematopoietic cell transplant.

Of note for this clone: These gene names are mouse names. The missing CDR3 end, 1 residue past where the read stops, is filled in from the germline J gene. The chain recombines TRBV26 with TRBJ1-1; D gene uncertain. The germline V gene encodes CDR1 KGHPV and CDR2 FQNQEV (reference sequence). V dropped 2 bases and J dropped 3 bases, with 10 bases sitting between them. The CDR3 is 14 amino acids. The sequenced part of the CDR3 DNA is TGTGCCAGCAGTCTGGGCCCCTCGGACACAGAAGTCTTC. This encodes CASSLGPSDTEVF. The CDR3 as a whole reads CASSLGPSDTEVFF.

This clone has a handful of counts. Gene names denote mouse genes. Read sequence stops 1 residue before the CDR3 end, and the germline J gene provides the missing end. The chain has TRBV26 and TRBJ1-3; D possibly corresponds to TRBD1 (6 bases). The CDR3 is 13 residues long. Germline V CDR1 and CDR2: KGHPV, FQNQEV (reference sequence). V was cut by 3 bases and J by 4 bases, with 7 bases left in between. CDR3 in amino acids: CASSLRGGNTLYF. CDR3 DNA, as far as it was read: TGTGCCAGCAGTCTCAGGGGAGGAAATACGCTCTAT.

Comments on this clone: Any gene name here is a mouse gene name. The read comes to an end 1 residue before the CDR3 does, leaving the germline J gene to fill in the end. The chain uses TRBV14 and TRBJ2-4; a possible D gene is TRBD1 (6 bases). CDR3 length equals 12 residues. V shed 7 bases and J shed 2 bases, with 8 bases lying between them. Germline V CDR1 and CDR2: SGHDT, FRDEAV. The CDR3 bases that were read are TGTGCCAGCCGGGGACATCAAAACACCTTGTAC. Translating gives CASRGHQNTLY. The whole CDR3 reads CASRGHQNTLYF.

This clone came up a few times. Mouse gene names apply. CDR3 DNA (partial): TGTGCCAGCAGTCTGTCGACAGTCCAGGCTCCGCTT. Translation gives CASSLSTVQAPL. The CDR3 reads in full as CASSLSTVQAPLF. The chain uses TRBV26 and TRBJ1-5; possibly TRBD1 for D (5 bases). Read coverage stops 1 residue before the CDR3 terminus; the germline J gene supplies the remainder. CDR3 length equals 13 residues. CDR1 and CDR2 from the germline V gene are KGHPV and FQNQEV (reference sequence). The ends were cut back, 0 bases at V and 6 bases at J, with 6 bases in the middle.

A remark on this clone: Any gene name here is a mouse gene name. The read ends 1 residue shy of where the CDR3 ends; the end is completed using the germline J gene. V gene TRBV26 combines with J gene TRBJ2-5; no clear D gene. The CDR3 runs to 12 residues. The V gene's germline CDR1 is KGHPV and CDR2 FQNQEV (reference sequence). The V end lost 2 bases, the J end lost 5 bases, and 5 bases lay between the germline ends. Here the CDR3 reads CASSLMGDTQYF. The sequenced part of the CDR3 DNA is TGTGCCAGCAGTCTGATGGGAGACACCCAGTAC.

Remarks on this clone: Gene names follow the mouse nomenclature. The read ends 1 residue before the CDR3 terminus; that terminus is restored from the germline J gene. The gene calls are TRBV4 and TRBJ1-1; D is possibly TRBD1 (5 bases). Per the germline V gene, CDR1 is LGHDT and CDR2 is YNNKQL (reference sequence). Trimming stripped 4 bases from V and 1 base from J, with 7 bases between. The CDR3 sequence is 13 residues long. The CDR3 here is CASSSDRNTEVFF. CDR3 DNA, as far as it was read: TGTGCCAGCAGCTCTGACAGAAACACAGAAGTCTTC.

Remarks on this clone: Mouse germline and gene names are used. The sequence runs out 1 residue before the end of the CDR3; the remainder is reconstructed from the germline J gene. The chain links TRBV29 to TRBJ2-7; perhaps TRBD1 as D (5 bases). CDR1 and CDR2 from the germline V gene are MSHET and SYDVDS. The CDR3 totals 11 residues. The CDR3: CPSGTGPEQYF. Partial CDR3 DNA: TGTCCCAGCGGCACAGGCCCCGAACAGTAC.

As for this clone: Genes and germline come from the mouse. The CDR3 end lies 1 residue beyond the end of the read and is filled in from the germline J gene. The chain has TRBV12-1 and TRBJ1-2; 10 nucleotides align to TRBD1. Germline loops: CDR1 SGHSN, CDR2 HYEKVE. The CDR3 loop spans 13 amino acids. J was trimmed by 5 bases and V by 2 bases; bases with no gene match: 1. The part of the CDR3 DNA that was read is TGTGCCAGCTCTCCGGGACAGGGGTCCGACTACACC. Translation gives CASSPGQGSDYT. In full, the CDR3 reads CASSPGQGSDYTF.

Remarks on this clone: One base separates it from a far larger clone, so it is likely a read error. Gene names are the mouse ones. The read comes to an end 1 residue before the CDR3 does, leaving the germline J gene to fill in the end. This chain links TRBV29 with TRBJ1-2, with 9 bases lining up with TRBD1. The CDR3 has 13 amino acids. V lost 4 bases to trimming and J lost 6 bases; unmatched junction nucleotides: 3. Germline values: CDR1 MSHET, CDR2 SYDVDS. The CDR3 reads CASSSGQGPDYTF. CDR3 DNA, as far as it was read: TGTGCTAGCAGTTCGGGACAGGGCCCCGACTACACC.

Worth noting for this clone: Each gene name is a mouse one. The DNA ends 1 residue before the CDR3 does, and the rest of the CDR3 is filled in from the germline J gene. The chain links TRBV12-2 to TRBJ2-4; TRBD2 aligns across 10 bases. CDR3 length equals 15 residues. Germline CDR1 reads SGHLS; CDR2 reads HYDKME. V was pared by 4 bases and J by 2 bases, with 5 bases of the junction left unmatched. CDR3 residues: CASSSDWGVQNTLYF. The part of the CDR3 DNA that was read is TGTGCCAGCTCGTCCGACTGGGGGGTTCAAAACACCTTGTAC.

This clone was seen more than once but under ten times. Mouse names are used for the genes. The read comes to an end 1 residue before the CDR3 does, leaving the germline J gene to fill in the end. The rearrangement uses TRBV1 and TRBJ2-7, with 10 bases fitting TRBD2. This CDR3 has 15 residues. The V and J ends lost 3 bases and 2 bases, in that order; junction bases with no gene match: 4. In germline, CDR1 is NSQYPW, CDR2 LRSPGD (reference sequence). The CDR3 sequence: CTCSASGTGAYEQYF. Partial CDR3 DNA: TGCACCTGCAGTGCCTCCGGGACTGGGGCCTATGAACAGTAC. The whole variable domain, filled in from reference TRBV1 and TRBJ2-7, reads VTLLEQNPRWRLVPRGQAVNLRCILKNSQYPWMSWYQQDLQKQLQWLFTLRSPGDKEVKSLPGADYLATRVTDTELRLQVANMSQGRTLYCTCSASGTGAYEQYFGPGTRLTVL.

Regarding this clone: Genes and germline come from the mouse. The read falls 1 residue short of the CDR3 end, and the missing part is taken from the germline J gene. The chain combines TRBV16 with TRBJ2-5, with D unresolved. CDR3 length: 14 amino acids. The V gene lost 1 base and the J gene lost 0 bases, with 5 bases spanning the gap. Germline CDR1 is SGHSA and CDR2 is FRNQAP. CDR3 DNA (partial): TGTGCAAGCAGCTTAGCCAGTAACCAAGACACCCAGTAC. This gives the protein CASSLASNQDTQY. The complete CDR3 sequence is CASSLASNQDTQYF.

A remark on this clone: The listed genes are named as in mouse. The CDR3 end is not reached by the read, which stops 1 residue before it; the germline J gene fills it in. The V call is TRBV24, the J call TRBJ2-7; 12 bases are shared with TRBD2. J gave up 3 bases and V 4 bases, and 4 bases lay outside the gene matches. Germline V CDR1 and CDR2: KGHTA, FRNEEI. CDR3 length equals 15 residues. The sequenced CDR3 bases are TGTGCCAGCAGTCCGGACTGGGGGGGGCTCTATGAACAGTAC. Its translation is CASSPDWGGLYEQY. The entire CDR3 is CASSPDWGGLYEQYF.

A few counts support this clone. Gene labels here are mouse ones. Read data end 1 residue before the CDR3 end; the end is taken from the germline J gene. V and J are TRBV4 and TRBJ1-1; D gene ambiguous. Germline CDR1 is LGHDT and CDR2 is YNNKQL (reference sequence). Trimming cost V 4 bases and J 0 bases, with 9 bases left between them. This CDR3 has 14 residues. This CDR3 is CASSLTVANTEVFF. CDR3 bases read: TGTGCCAGCAGCTTGACGGTTGCAAACACAGAAGTCTTC.

Turning to this clone: The genes are named according to mouse. Coverage ceases 1 residue before the CDR3 finishes, and the germline J gene fills in the end. The chain is built from TRBV15 and TRBJ2-4; TRBD2 matches at 10 bases. Germline CDR1 SGHND, CDR2 FRSKSL. The CDR3 length is 14 residues. V gave up 5 bases and J gave up 3 bases; unmatched junction bases: 2. CDR3 DNA (partial): TGTGCCAGCAGTGACTGGGGGGCGCAAAACACCTTGTAC. Translation: CASSDWGAQNTLY. The full CDR3 reads CASSDWGAQNTLYF.

In regard to this clone: These gene names are mouse names. The CDR3 end falls 1 residue outside the read, so it is completed with the germline J gene. This sequence joins TRBV26 and TRBJ1-3, with 9 nucleotides matching TRBD1. CDR3 size: 14 residues. Germline lookup yields CDR1 KGHPV and CDR2 FQNQEV (reference sequence). V trimming: 6 bases; J trimming: 2 bases; junction bases outside the gene matches: 2. CDR3 region: CASRDRGTGNTLYF. Partial CDR3 DNA: TGTGCCAGCAGGGACAGGGGAACTGGAAATACGCTCTAT.

Judged by abundance, this clone is hyperexpanded (1% or more). The genes and germline here are from mouse. The read gets to within 1 residue of the CDR3 end, and the germline J gene fills in the rest. The chain links TRBV31 to TRBJ2-1; D may be TRBD1 (6 bases). The V gene's germline CDR1 is GKSSPN and CDR2 SITVG. This CDR3 contains 14 residues. V gave up 1 base and J gave up 0 bases, with 7 bases separating them. The CDR3 DNA, read in part, is TGTGCCTGGAGTCACAGGGTTAACTATGCTGAGCAGTTC. It specifies CAWSHRVNYAEQF. The full CDR3 reads CAWSHRVNYAEQFF.

A word on this clone: Gene and germline names: mouse. The CDR3 end falls 1 residue outside the read, so it is completed with the germline J gene. J is TRBJ2-4 and V is TRBV26, with TRBD2 identical over 8 bases. The germline CDR1 and CDR2 sequences are KGHPV and FQNQEV (reference sequence). J lost 5 bases, V lost 3 bases, and 4 bases had no gene match. The CDR3 sequence is 14 residues long. Incomplete CDR3 DNA: TGTGCCAGCAGTCTCAACTGGGGGCTAAACACCTTGTAC. Its protein is CASSLNWGLNTLY. In full, the CDR3 is CASSLNWGLNTLYF.

By proportion, this clone is large (0.1 to 1%). Gene labels here are mouse ones. The CDR3 end is not reached by the read, which stops 1 residue before it; the germline J gene fills it in. V is TRBV31 and J is TRBJ1-5; D remains ambiguous. This CDR3 contains 12 residues. V lost 1 base, J lost 5 bases, and 6 bases lay in between. The germline V gene encodes CDR1 GKSSPN and CDR2 SITVG. Partial CDR3 DNA: TGTGCCTGGAGTCCCCAGGACCAGGCTCCGCTT. It encodes CAWSPQDQAPL. The entire CDR3 protein is CAWSPQDQAPLF.

This clone was seen more than once but under ten times. The gene names here belong to mouse. The observed sequence ends 1 residue before the CDR3 terminus, with the missing tail filled in from the germline J gene. J is TRBJ2-4 and V is TRBV23; the listed D gene, TRBD2, was not tested against the DNA. Germline CDR1 and CDR2: KGHTA and FQNQQP. The CDR3 has 11 residues. CDR3 bases read: TGCTCCAGCAAATGGGGGGACACCTTGTAC. Translation gives CSSKWGDTLY. The whole CDR3 sequence reads CSSKWGDTLYF.

Judged by abundance, this clone is large. The genes are named according to mouse. The read halts 1 residue ahead of the CDR3 end, with the missing end drawn from the germline J gene. The V gene is TRBV30, the J gene TRBJ1-5; possibly TRBD1 for D (5 bases). The CDR3 loop spans 12 amino acids. CDR1 is SQVVS and CDR2 is ANEGSEA in the germline V gene. V was trimmed by 4 bases and J by 2 bases, leaving 6 bases between them. The CDR3 region is CSSKGDNQAPLF. CDR3 DNA, as far as it was read: TGTAGTTCTAAAGGGGACAACCAGGCTCCGCTT.

In regard to this clone: Mouse gene names and germline throughout. The CDR3 end falls 1 residue outside the read, so it is completed with the germline J gene. This chain uses TRBV19 with TRBJ1-4; D is ambiguous. Germline V CDR1 and CDR2: FNHDT, SITEND (reference sequence). V was pared by 2 bases and J by 3 bases, with 8 bases between. The CDR3 runs 14 residues. CDR3 in amino acids: CASSIAGPNERLFF. CDR3 DNA (partial): TGTGCCAGCAGTATTGCAGGTCCCAACGAAAGATTATTT.

Concerning this clone itself: These gene names are mouse names. The missing CDR3 end, 1 residue past where the read stops, is filled in from the germline J gene. This chain joins TRBV26 and TRBJ1-1; unclear D gene. V lost 4 bases and J 7 bases, leaving 7 bases between the germline ends. Germline assignment: CDR1 KGHPV and CDR2 FQNQEV (reference sequence). The CDR3 extends over 11 amino acids. The chain's CDR3 is CASSRREEVFF. The CDR3 DNA, read in part, is TGTGCCAGCAGTCGCCGGGAAGAAGTCTTC.

Remarks on this clone: Genes and germline come from the mouse. Read sequence stops 1 residue before the CDR3 end, and the germline J gene provides the missing end. J is TRBJ1-3 and V is TRBV4; D call uncertain. This CDR3 is 15 amino acids long. Trimming took off 5 bases at V and 0 bases at J, with 11 bases between the two ends. CDR1 is LGHDT and CDR2 is YNNKQL in the germline V gene (reference sequence). The CDR3 sequence: CASSRGPNSGNTLYF. The CDR3 bases that were read are TGTGCCAGCAGCCGCGGACCGAATTCTGGAAATACGCTCTAT.

About this clone: Gene names refer to mouse genes. The missing CDR3 end, 1 residue past where the read stops, is filled in from the germline J gene. The gene calls are TRBV26 and TRBJ2-4; D is possibly TRBD1 (6 bases). V shed 4 bases and J shed 4 bases, with 9 bases lying between them. This CDR3 contains 13 residues. The germline gives CDR1 KGHPV, CDR2 FQNQEV (reference sequence). CDR3 DNA (partial): TGTGCCAGCAGTCCGGGACACAAAAACACCTTGTAC. Residues: CASSPGHKNTLY. The entire CDR3 is CASSPGHKNTLYF.

With regard to this clone: The genes are named according to mouse. The CDR3 extends 1 residue past the end of the read, so its final part is completed from the germline J gene. The chain couples TRBV26 to TRBJ1-2, with D unresolved. This CDR3 has 13 amino acids. V dropped 4 bases and J dropped 0 bases, with 6 bases sitting between them. CDR1 and CDR2 from the germline V gene are KGHPV and FQNQEV (reference sequence). Partial CDR3 DNA: TGTGCCAGCAGTCCGCAATCAAACTCCGACTACACC. Protein: CASSPQSNSDYT. The entire CDR3 protein is CASSPQSNSDYTF.

The sample holds one count of this clone. The gene symbols are mouse symbols. Read sequence stops 1 residue before the CDR3 end, and the germline J gene provides the missing end. Other DNA sequences from this sample encode an identical CDR3 as well. The chain joins TRBV26 to TRBJ1-4, with D tentatively TRBD1 (6 bases). V lost 6 bases to trimming and J lost 3 bases, with 11 bases between them. Germline V gene data show CDR1 as KGHPV and CDR2 as FQNQEV (reference sequence). The CDR3 length is 14 residues. The CDR3 DNA, read in part, is TGTGCCAGCAGCCGAACAGGGCCCAACGAAAGATTATTT. Protein product: CASSRTGPNERLF. The entire CDR3 protein reads CASSRTGPNERLFF.

As for this clone: The germline and genes are mouse ones. The CDR3 goes on 1 residue after the read ends, and that part is filled in from the germline J gene. The genes are TRBV12-2 and TRBJ2-3; 8 positions agree with TRBD2. The ends lost 4 bases at V and 0 bases at J; junction bases unmatched: 5. Germline CDR1 and CDR2: SGHLS and HYDKME. This CDR3 is 15 amino acids long. CDR3 DNA (partial): TGTGCCAGCTCGCGCGGGGGGGCAAGTGCAGAAACGCTGTAT. The encoded protein is CASSRGGASAETLY. The full CDR3 is CASSRGGASAETLYF.

Comment on this clone: Gene and germline names: mouse. From the germline J gene comes the end of the CDR3, since the read stops 1 residue before it. This rearrangement joins TRBV26 to TRBJ2-4; D is ambiguous. Per germline, CDR1 KGHPV and CDR2 FQNQEV (reference sequence). The CDR3 is 14 amino acids. V was cut by 2 bases and J by 2 bases, with 8 bases left in between. The CDR3 DNA, read in part, is TGTGCCAGCAGTCTGGGGCATAATCAAAACACCTTGTAC. Its protein is CASSLGHNQNTLY. The whole CDR3 sequence reads CASSLGHNQNTLYF.

This clone was recorded a few times. Gene labels here are mouse ones. The sequenced fragment ends 1 residue before the CDR3 boundary, so the rest is inferred from the germline J gene. This rearrangement joins TRBV13-2 to TRBJ2-7, with 10 nucleotides matching TRBD1. This CDR3 contains 14 residues. Germline assignment: CDR1 NNHNN and CDR2 SYGAGS (reference sequence). Losses at the gene ends were 0 bases for V and 6 bases for J; bases not matched to a gene: 3. The sequenced part of the CDR3 DNA is TGTGCCAGCGGTGATGCTGGGACAGGGGTTGAACAGTAC. Translated: CASGDAGTGVEQY. The CDR3 in its entirety is CASGDAGTGVEQYF.

Notes on this clone: Gene names are the mouse ones. The read ends 1 residue early relative to the CDR3; the germline J gene fills the gap. This sequence joins TRBV26 and TRBJ1-1; 12 positions match TRBD1. Per germline, CDR1 KGHPV and CDR2 FQNQEV (reference sequence). V shed 9 bases, J shed 6 bases, and the junction held 2 bases outside the gene matches. This CDR3 has 12 residues. This chain's CDR3 is CASGTGGPEVFF. The covered CDR3 bases are TGTGCCAGTGGGACAGGGGGCCCAGAAGTCTTC.

Notes on this clone: Gene names are the mouse ones. The read ends 1 residue before the CDR3 terminus; that terminus is restored from the germline J gene. J is TRBJ1-1 and V is TRBV26; TRBD1 might be the D (6 bases). CDR1 is KGHPV, CDR2 FQNQEV, per germline (reference sequence). Trimming took off 6 bases at V and 0 bases at J, with 11 bases between the two ends. The CDR3 runs 14 residues. The CDR3 bases that were read are TGTGCCAGCAGCGGCCGGACAGAGAACACAGAAGTCTTC. Amino acids: CASSGRTENTEVF. The full CDR3 protein reads CASSGRTENTEVFF.